This T cell receptor (beta chain) is drawn from a study of cytomegalovirus exposure and HLA in healthy donors. Study-level findings and limits: The listing of fewer than 200 TCR beta chains classed them as cytomegalovirus-associated.

In regard to this clone: Its antigen is currently unknown. One end of the junction fails to match germline, which may point to a read error.

From germline, CDR1 is MDHEN and CDR2 SYDVKM. The CDR3 is made up of 15 amino acids. Libraries were prepared by immunoSEQ multiplex PCR; TCRdb keeps only in-frame clonotypes and omits some of them. The repertoire has some 350,000 clones, approximately 86% of them found once; the top ten carry roughly 1.1%. V gene TRBV28 combines with J gene TRBJ1-1; 8 positions agree with TRBD1. The sample taken for sequencing was PBMCs. This receptor was obtained from a woman aged 25-40 years in good health and CMV-seropositive. The CDR3 loop is CASRAPTGVNAEAFF. In DNA form, the CDR3 reads TGTGCCAGCAGGGCTCCGACAGGGGTGAACGCTGAAGCTTTCTTT.